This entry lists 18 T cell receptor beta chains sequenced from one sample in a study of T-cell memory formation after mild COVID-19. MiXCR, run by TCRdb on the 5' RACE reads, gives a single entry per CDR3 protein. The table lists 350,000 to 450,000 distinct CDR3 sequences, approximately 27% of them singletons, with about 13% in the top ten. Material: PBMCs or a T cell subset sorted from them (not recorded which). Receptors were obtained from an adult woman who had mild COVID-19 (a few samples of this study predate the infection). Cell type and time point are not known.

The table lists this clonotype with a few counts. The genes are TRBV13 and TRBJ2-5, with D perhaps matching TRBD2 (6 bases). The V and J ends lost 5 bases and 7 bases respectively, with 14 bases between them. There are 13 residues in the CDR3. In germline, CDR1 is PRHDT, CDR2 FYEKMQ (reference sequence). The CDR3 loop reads CASSGGTSGTQYF. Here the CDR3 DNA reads TGTGCCAGCAGCGGAGGGACGTCGGGGACCCAGTACTTC.

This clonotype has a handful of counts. CDR3 amino acids: CASSPGLEVDTQYF. The DNA for the CDR3 is TGTGCCAGCAGCCCAGGACTAGAAGTAGATACGCAGTATTTT. The genes are TRBV11-3 and TRBJ2-3; 7 bases map to TRBD2. Germline-derived CDR1 and CDR2 are SGHNT and YENEEA. Trimming removed 5 bases from V and 5 bases from J; junction bases left unmatched: 7. The CDR3 has 14 amino acids.

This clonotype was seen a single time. The CDR3 region is CSARDHPDRVTPYAFF. For the CDR3, the DNA is TGCAGTGCTAGAGATCACCCGGACAGGGTGACTCCATATGCTTTCTTT. The rearrangement joins TRBV20-1 to TRBJ1-1, with TRBD1 matching over 8 bases. Germline CDR1 reads DFQATT; CDR2 reads SNEGSKA (reference sequence). The V segment lost 0 bases and the J segment 11 bases; nucleotides outside the gene matches: 17. This CDR3 is 16 amino acids long.

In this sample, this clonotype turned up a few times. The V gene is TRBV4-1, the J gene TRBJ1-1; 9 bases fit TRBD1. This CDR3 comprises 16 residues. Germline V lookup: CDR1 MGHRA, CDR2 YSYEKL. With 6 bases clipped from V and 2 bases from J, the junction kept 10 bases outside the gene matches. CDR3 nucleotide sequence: TGCGCCAGCAGTTTCGACAGGGGGGGTAGAAACACTGAAGCTTTCTTT. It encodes CASSFDRGGRNTEAFF.

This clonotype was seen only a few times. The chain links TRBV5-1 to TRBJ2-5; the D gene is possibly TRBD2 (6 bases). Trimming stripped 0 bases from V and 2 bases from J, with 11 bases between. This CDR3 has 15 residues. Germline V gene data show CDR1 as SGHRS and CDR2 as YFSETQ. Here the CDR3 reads CASSLGVGRQETQYF. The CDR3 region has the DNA TGCGCCAGCAGCTTGGGCGTGGGGAGGCAAGAGACCCAGTACTTC.

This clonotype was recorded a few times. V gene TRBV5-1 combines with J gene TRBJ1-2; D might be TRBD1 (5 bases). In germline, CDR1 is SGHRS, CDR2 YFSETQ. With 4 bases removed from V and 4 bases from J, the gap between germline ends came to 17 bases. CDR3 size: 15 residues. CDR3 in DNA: TGCGCCAGCAGCCCCGGGACCGCACTTGTCTATGGCTACACCTTC. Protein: CASSPGTALVYGYTF. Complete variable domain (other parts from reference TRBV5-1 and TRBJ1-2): KAGVTQTPRYLIKTRGQQVTLSCSPISGHRSVSWYQQTPGQGLQFLFEYFSETQRNKGNFPGRFSGRQFSNSRSEMNVSTLELGDSALYLCASSPGTALVYGYTFGSGTRLTVV.

The CDR3 DNA reads as TGTGCCAGCAGCCCCATCAGAGAAGAGACCCAGTACTTC. Translation: CASSPIREETQYF. V and J are TRBV27 and TRBJ2-5; D is undetermined. The CDR3 runs 13 residues. CDR1 is MNHEY, CDR2 SMNVEV, per germline (reference sequence). Trimming took off 6 bases at V and 3 bases at J, with 11 bases between the two ends.

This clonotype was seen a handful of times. The CDR3 loop is CASSEGIRETQYF. The CDR3 region has the DNA TGTGCCAGCAGCGAGGGGATCAGGGAGACCCAGTACTTC. The chain carries TRBV11-2 and TRBJ2-5, with D perhaps being TRBD1 or TRBD2 (5 bases each). CDR1 and CDR2 from the germline V gene are SGHAT and FQNNGV. The CDR3 is 13 amino acids. V lost 5 bases and J lost 5, with 12 bases in between.

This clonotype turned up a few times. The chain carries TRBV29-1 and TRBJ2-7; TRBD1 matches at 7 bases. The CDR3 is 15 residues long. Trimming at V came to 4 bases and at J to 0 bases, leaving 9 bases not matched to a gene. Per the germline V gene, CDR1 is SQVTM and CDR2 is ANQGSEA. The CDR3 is CSVGGQQIASYEQYF. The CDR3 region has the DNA TGCAGCGTTGGGGGACAGCAGATAGCCTCCTACGAGCAGTACTTC.

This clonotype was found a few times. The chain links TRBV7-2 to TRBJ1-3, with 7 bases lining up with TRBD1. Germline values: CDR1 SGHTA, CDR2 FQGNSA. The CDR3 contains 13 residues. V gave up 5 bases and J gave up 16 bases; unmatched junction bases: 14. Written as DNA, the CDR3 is TGTGCCAGCAGCCCCGGAGGGACAGTCCGCCGGTATTTT. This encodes CASSPGGTVRRYF.

CDR3 sequence reads: CASSLVVADKQFF. As DNA, the CDR3 is TGCGCCAGCAGCTTGGTGGTGGCGGACAAACAGTTCTTC. This rearrangement joins TRBV5-1 to TRBJ2-1, with D maybe TRBD1 (5 bases). V lost 0 bases to trimming and J lost 13 bases, with 14 bases between them. The CDR3 consists of 13 residues. Germline V gene sequence: CDR1 SGHRS, CDR2 YFSETQ.

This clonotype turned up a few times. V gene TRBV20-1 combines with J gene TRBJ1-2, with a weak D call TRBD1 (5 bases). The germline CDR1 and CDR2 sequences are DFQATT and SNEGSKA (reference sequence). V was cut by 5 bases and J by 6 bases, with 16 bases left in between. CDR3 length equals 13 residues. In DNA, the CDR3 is TGCAGTGCTGGCGGTGCGAGGGGAGATGGCTACACCTTC. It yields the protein CSAGGARGDGYTF.

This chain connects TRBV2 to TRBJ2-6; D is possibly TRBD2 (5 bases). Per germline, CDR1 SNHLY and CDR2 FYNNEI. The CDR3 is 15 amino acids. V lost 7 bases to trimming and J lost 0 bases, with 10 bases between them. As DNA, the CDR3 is TGTGCCAGCAATGAGGGATACTCTGGGGCCAACGTCCTGACTTTC. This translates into CASNEGYSGANVLTF.

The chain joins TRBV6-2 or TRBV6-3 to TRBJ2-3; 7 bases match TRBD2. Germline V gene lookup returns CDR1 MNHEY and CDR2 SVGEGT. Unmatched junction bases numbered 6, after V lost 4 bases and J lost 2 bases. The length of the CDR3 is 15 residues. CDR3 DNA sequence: TGTGCCAGCAGTTGGCTAGCGGACCTCACAGATACGCAGTATTTT. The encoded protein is CASSWLADLTDTQYF.

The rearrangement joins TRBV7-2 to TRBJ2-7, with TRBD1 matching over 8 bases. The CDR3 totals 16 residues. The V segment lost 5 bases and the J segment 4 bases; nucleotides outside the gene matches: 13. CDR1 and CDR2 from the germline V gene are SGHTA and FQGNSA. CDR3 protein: CASSPPVGQGIYEQYF. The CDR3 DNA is TGTGCCAGCAGCCCCCCCGTTGGACAGGGTATTTACGAGCAGTACTTC.

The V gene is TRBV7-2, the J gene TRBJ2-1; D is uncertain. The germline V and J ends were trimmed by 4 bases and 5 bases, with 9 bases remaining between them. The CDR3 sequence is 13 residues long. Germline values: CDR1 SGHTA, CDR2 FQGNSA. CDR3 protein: CASSSPVNNEQFF. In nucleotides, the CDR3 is TGTGCCAGCAGCTCCCCCGTGAACAATGAGCAGTTCTTC. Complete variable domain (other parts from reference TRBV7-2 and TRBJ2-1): GAGVSQSPSNKVTEKGKDVELRCDPISGHTALYWYRQSLGQGLEFLIYFQGNSAPDKSGLPSDRFSAERTGGSVSTLTIQRTQQEDSAVYLCASSSPVNNEQFFGPGTRLTVL.

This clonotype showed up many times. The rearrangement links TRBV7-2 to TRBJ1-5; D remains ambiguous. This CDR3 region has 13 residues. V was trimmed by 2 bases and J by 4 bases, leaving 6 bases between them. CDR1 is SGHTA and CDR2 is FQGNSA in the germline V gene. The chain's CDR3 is CASSLQKNQPQHF. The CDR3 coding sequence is TGTGCCAGCAGCTTACAAAAAAATCAGCCCCAGCATTTT. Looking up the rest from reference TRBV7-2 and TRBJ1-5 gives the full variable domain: GAGVSQSPSNKVTEKGKDVELRCDPISGHTALYWYRQSLGQGLEFLIYFQGNSAPDKSGLPSDRFSAERTGGSVSTLTIQRTQQEDSAVYLCASSLQKNQPQHFGDGTRLSIL.

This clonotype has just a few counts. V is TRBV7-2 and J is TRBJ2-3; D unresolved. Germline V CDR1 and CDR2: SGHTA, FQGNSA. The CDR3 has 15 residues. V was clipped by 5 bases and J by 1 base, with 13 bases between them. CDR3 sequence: CASSTQLYGTDTQYF. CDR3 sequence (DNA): TGTGCCAGCAGCACACAGTTGTACGGCACAGATACGCAGTATTTT.